The 12 T cell receptor beta chains below come from one sample, sequenced in a study of cytomegalovirus exposure and HLA in healthy donors. The PCR ran on 60 Vbeta and 13 Jbeta primers. Assay: immunoSEQ multiplex PCR; the TCRdb copy retains only in-frame clones and omits some. The sample has 150,000 to 200,000 clones; around 79% are singletons. Sequenced input: PBMCs. These receptors came from a woman aged 50 to 65 in good health and CMV-seronegative.

V usage is TRBV5-1 and J usage is TRBJ2-3; D gene ambiguous. CDR3 size: 15 residues. Germline V gene lookup returns CDR1 SGHRS and CDR2 YFSETQ. V was clipped by 1 base and J by 1 base, with 10 bases between them. The CDR3 nucleotides read TGCGCCAGCAGCTTGCACCTAACGCGCACAGATACGCAGTATTTT. Protein sequence: CASSLHLTRTDTQYF.

This rearrangement joins TRBV29-1 to TRBJ2-7; 10 bases map to TRBD1. J was trimmed by 4 bases and V by 4 bases; bases with no gene match: 4. The CDR3 has 13 amino acids. CDR1 and CDR2 from the germline V gene are SQVTM and ANQGSEA. The CDR3 sequence is CSVGDRGRYEQYF. The CDR3 DNA sequence: TGCAGCGTTGGGGACAGGGGTAGGTACGAGCAGTACTTC.

V usage is TRBV6-5 and J usage is TRBJ2-1; TRBD2 aligns across 11 bases. The CDR3 is 16 amino acids. Trimming took 0 bases from V and 8 from J; bases not matched to a gene: 6. The germline CDR1 and CDR2 sequences are MNHEY and SVGAGI. CDR3 nucleotides: TGTGCCAGCAGTTACTCGGGTAGCGGGGGGGGATATGAGCAGTTCTTC. This translates into CASSYSGSGGGYEQFF.

CDR3 sequence: CASSYPSLAVKETQYF. DNA of the CDR3: TGTGCCAGCAGTTACCCTTCACTAGCGGTGAAAGAGACCCAGTACTTC. The genes are TRBV6-5 and TRBJ2-5; TRBD2 aligns across 8 bases. The CDR3 is 16 residues long. Germline CDR1 MNHEY, CDR2 SVGAGI. V was clipped by 2 bases and J by 3 bases; unmatched bases: 8.

The chain combines TRBV6-1 with TRBJ1-3; 7 bases line up with TRBD1. Germline-derived CDR1 and CDR2 are MNHNS and SASEGT. The J segment lost 1 base and the V segment lost 5 bases, leaving 5 bases of the junction unmatched. The CDR3 spans 15 residues. The CDR3 reads CASSSQGVSGNTIYF. CDR3 DNA sequence: TGTGCCAGCAGTTCCCAGGGGGTTTCTGGAAACACCATATATTTT.

This clone appeared once. One junction end does not reproduce the germline sequence, and a read error may be involved. The rearrangement joins TRBV7-7 to TRBJ2-5; TRBD2 might be the D (6 bases). Germline CDR1 SSHAT, CDR2 FNYEAQ (reference sequence). CDR3 length: 15 residues. The CDR3 coding sequence is TGTGCTAGCAGTTTTAGCGATTCCCGGGGGGAGACCCAGTACTTC. It yields the protein CASSFSDSRGETQYF.

This clone was seen more than once but under ten times. V is TRBV6-5 and J is TRBJ2-1, with D maybe TRBD1 (5 bases). The CDR3 is made up of 13 amino acids. The V and J ends lost 6 bases and 3 bases respectively, with 9 bases between them. Germline values: CDR1 MNHEY, CDR2 SVGAGI. The CDR3 here is CASRDTRYNEQFF. DNA of the CDR3: TGTGCCAGCAGGGACACTCGCTACAATGAGCAGTTCTTC.

V and J are TRBV5-5 and TRBJ1-4; the match to TRBD1 covers 8 bases. Germline CDR1 is SGHKS and CDR2 is YYEKEE (reference sequence). The CDR3 has 15 residues. Germline trimming cut 4 bases from V and 5 bases from J; bases unmatched to any gene: 7. The CDR3 here is CASSPGQGRNEKLFF. The CDR3 DNA sequence: TGTGCCAGCAGCCCTGGACAGGGCCGGAATGAAAAACTGTTTTTT.

J is TRBJ1-4 and V is TRBV7-6, with 7 bases fitting TRBD1. Germline-derived CDR1 and CDR2 are SGHVS and FNYEAQ. This CDR3 contains 16 residues. Trimming removed 5 bases from V and 4 bases from J; junction bases left unmatched: 10. The CDR3 DNA sequence: TGTGCCAGCAGCCCCACCCAGGGACAGCATAATGAAAAACTGTTTTTT. This encodes CASSPTQGQHNEKLFF.

This clone was counted only a few times. The chain links TRBV7-3 to TRBJ2-1, with D possibly being TRBD2 (6 bases). CDR3 size: 12 residues. Looked up from germline, CDR1 is SGHTA and CDR2 is FQGTGA. V lost 7 bases, J lost 5 bases, and 9 bases lay in between. The CDR3 reads CASTASDNEQFF. CDR3 DNA sequence: TGTGCCAGCACCGCTAGCGACAATGAGCAGTTCTTC.

V gene TRBV20-1 combines with J gene TRBJ1-2, with D perhaps matching TRBD1 (6 bases). This CDR3 comprises 11 residues. V was cut by 5 bases and J by 6 bases, with 10 bases left in between. Germline V gene data show CDR1 as DFQATT and CDR2 as SNEGSKA (reference sequence). CDR3 in amino acids: CSAAYRDGYTF. For the CDR3, the DNA is TGCAGTGCTGCCTACAGGGATGGCTACACCTTC.

The chain has TRBV7-9 and TRBJ1-5; D ambiguous. Germline V gene sequence: CDR1 SEHNR, CDR2 FQNEAQ (reference sequence). V lost 2 bases to trimming and J lost 4 bases, with 3 bases between them. This CDR3 contains 12 residues. The CDR3 nucleotides are TGTGCCAGCAGCTTATTAAATCAGCCCCAGCATTTT. Amino acid sequence: CASSLLNQPQHF. The whole variable domain, filled in from reference TRBV7-9 and TRBJ1-5, reads DTGVSQNPRHKITKRGQNVTFRCDPISEHNRLYWYRQTLGQGPEFLTYFQNEAQLEKSRLLSDRFSAERPKGSFSTLEIQRTEQGDSAMYLCASSLLNQPQHFGDGTRLSIL.